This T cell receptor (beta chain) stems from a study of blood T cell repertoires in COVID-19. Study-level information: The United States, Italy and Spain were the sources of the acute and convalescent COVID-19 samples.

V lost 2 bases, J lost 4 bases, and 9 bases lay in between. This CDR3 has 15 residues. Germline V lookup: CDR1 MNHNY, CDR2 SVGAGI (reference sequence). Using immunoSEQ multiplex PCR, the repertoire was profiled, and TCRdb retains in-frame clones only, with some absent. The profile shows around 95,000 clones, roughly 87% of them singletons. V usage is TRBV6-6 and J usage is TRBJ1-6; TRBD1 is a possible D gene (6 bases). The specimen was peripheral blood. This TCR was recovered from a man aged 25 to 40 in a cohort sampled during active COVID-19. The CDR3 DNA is TGTGCCAGCAGTTACGGACAGCCATATAATTCACCCCTCCACTTT. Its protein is CASSYGQPYNSPLHF.